This TCR beta chain was sequenced for a study of blood T cell repertoires in COVID-19. Measured with immunoSEQ multiplex PCR; TCRdb has only the in-frame clones, and not every one. The repertoire includes roughly 100,000 clones, 70% to 85% of them detected once, and about 10% sits in the top ten. The CDR3 sequence is 15 residues long. CDR1 is MDHEN, CDR2 SYDVKM, per germline. Trimming took 2 bases from V and 7 from J; bases not matched to a gene: 10. This sequence originates from a man aged 70-80 years with acute or convalescent COVID-19. This sequence joins TRBV28 and TRBJ1-2, with 7 positions matching TRBD1. The sample consisted of peripheral blood. CDR3 DNA sequence: TGTGCCAGCAGTTTAGGGGCAGGGGGTTCGTTTGGCTACACCTTC. The encoded protein is CASSLGAGGSFGYTF.